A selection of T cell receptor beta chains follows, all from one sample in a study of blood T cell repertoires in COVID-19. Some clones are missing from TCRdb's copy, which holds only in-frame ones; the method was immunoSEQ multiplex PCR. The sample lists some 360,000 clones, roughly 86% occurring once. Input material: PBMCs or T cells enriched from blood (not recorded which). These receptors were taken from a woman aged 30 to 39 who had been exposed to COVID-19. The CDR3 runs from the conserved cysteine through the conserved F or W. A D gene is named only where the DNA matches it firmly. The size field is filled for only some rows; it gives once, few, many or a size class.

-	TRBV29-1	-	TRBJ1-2	CSVEDGGAGGYTF	TGCAGCGTTGAAGACGGGGGGGCAGGTGGCTACACCTTC
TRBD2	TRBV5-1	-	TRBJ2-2	CASSLSGLVLTGELFF	TGCGCCAGCAGCTTGTCCGGACTAGTCCTAACCGGGGAGCTGTTTTTT
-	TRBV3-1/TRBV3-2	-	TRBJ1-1	CASSQDSGFGTEAFF	TGTGCCAGCAGCCAAGATTCGGGGTTTGGCACTGAAGCTTTCTTT
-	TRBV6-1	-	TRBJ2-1	CASSERTSEQFF	TGTGCCAGCAGTGAAAGGACAAGTGAGCAGTTCTTC
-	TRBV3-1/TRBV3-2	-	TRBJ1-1	CASSQDPRGHMNTEAFF	TGTGCCAGCAGCCAAGACCCCCGAGGCCACATGAACACTGAAGCTTTCTTT
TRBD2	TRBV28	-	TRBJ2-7	CASSLPGGGIVSYEQYF	TGTGCCAGCAGTTTACCGGGGGGAGGAATAGTCTCCTACGAGCAGTACTTC
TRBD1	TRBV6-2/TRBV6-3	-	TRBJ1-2	CASSPQGGTGMYGYTF	TGTGCCAGCAGTCCGCAAGGCGGGACAGGGATGTATGGCTACACCTTC
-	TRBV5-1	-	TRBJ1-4	CASSLSRSGSEKLFF	TGCGCCAGCAGCTTGTCAAGGTCGGGGTCTGAAAAACTGTTTTTT
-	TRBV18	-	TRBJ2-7	CASSPQGSSYEQYF	TGTGCCAGCTCACCCCAGGGGTCCTCCTACGAGCAGTACTTC
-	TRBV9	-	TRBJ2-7	CASSVGSGSGEQYF	TGTGCCAGCAGCGTGGGTTCGGGGTCGGGCGAGCAGTACTTC
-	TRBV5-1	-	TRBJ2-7	CASSLGLAREEQYF	TGCGCCAGCAGCTTGGGGCTAGCGCGAGAGGAGCAGTACTTC
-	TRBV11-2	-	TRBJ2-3	CASSMPERVDTQYF	TGTGCCAGCAGCATGCCCGAAAGAGTGGATACGCAGTATTTT
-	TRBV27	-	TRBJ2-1	CASSLSRGYNEQFF	TGTGCCAGCAGCCTCTCTAGGGGGTACAATGAGCAGTTCTTC
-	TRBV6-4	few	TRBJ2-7	CASSDSPGSDEQYF	TGTGCCAGCAGTGACTCGCCCGGGTCCGACGAGCAGTACTTC
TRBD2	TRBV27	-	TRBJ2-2	CASSLLEQGAPGLAGASNTGELFF	TGTGCCAGCAGTTTATTAGAACAGGGGGCGCCGGGACTAGCGGGAGCTTCGAACACCGGGGAGCTGTTTTTT
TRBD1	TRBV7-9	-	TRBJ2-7	CASSRTGLHEQYF	TGTGCCAGCAGCCGGACAGGGCTTCACGAGCAGTACTTC
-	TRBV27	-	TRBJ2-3	CASSLGGMNTQYF	TGTGCCAGCAGTTTGGGGGGAATGAATACGCAGTATTTT
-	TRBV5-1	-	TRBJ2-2	CASTSRGEVTGELFF	TGCGCCAGCACCAGCAGGGGGGAGGTCACCGGGGAGCTGTTTTTT
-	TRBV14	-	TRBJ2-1	CASSQELRGNEQFF	TGTGCCAGCAGCCAAGAATTAAGGGGGAATGAGCAGTTCTTC
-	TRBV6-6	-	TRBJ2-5	CASSKQGLETQYF	TGTGCCAGCAGTAAACAGGGATTAGAGACCCAGTACTTC
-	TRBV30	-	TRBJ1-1	CAWREGRGTEAFF	TGTGCCTGGAGGGAAGGCAGGGGCACTGAAGCTTTCTTT
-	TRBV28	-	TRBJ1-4	CASSYQVQGNEKLFF	TGTGCCAGCAGTTATCAAGTGCAGGGCAATGAAAAACTGTTTTTT
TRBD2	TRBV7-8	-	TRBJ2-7	CASSSTSGRALMAYEQYF	TGTGCCAGCAGCTCAACTAGCGGGAGGGCCCTGATGGCCTACGAGCAGTACTTC
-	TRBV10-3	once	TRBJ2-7	CAISDSSYEQYF	TGTGCCATCAGTGACAGTTCCTACGAGCAGTACTTC
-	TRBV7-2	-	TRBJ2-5	CASSLAQGWETQYF	TGTGCCAGCAGCTTAGCGCAGGGTTGGGAGACCCAGTACTTC
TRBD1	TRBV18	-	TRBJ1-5	CASSPPGQANQPQHF	TGTGCCAGCTCACCACCGGGACAGGCCAATCAGCCCCAGCATTTT
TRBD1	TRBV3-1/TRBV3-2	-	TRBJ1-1	CASSRATGVNTEAFF	TGTGCCAGCAGCCGAGCGACAGGGGTGAACACTGAAGCTTTCTTT
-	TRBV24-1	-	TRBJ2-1	CATSDRRREGEFF	TGTGCCACCAGTGATCGCCGGCGGGAAGGGGAATTCTTC
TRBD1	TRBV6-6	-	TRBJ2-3	CASSYWGQGTDTQYF	TGTGCCAGCAGTTACTGGGGACAGGGCACAGATACGCAGTATTTT
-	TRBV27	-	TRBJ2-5	CASSINGGRQETQYF	TGTGCCAGCAGTATAAACGGAGGGCGACAAGAGACCCAGTACTTC
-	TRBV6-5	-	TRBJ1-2	CASSPRLIYGYTF	TGTGCCAGCAGTCCCCGACTTATCTATGGCTACACCTTC
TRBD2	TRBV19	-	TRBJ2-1	CASKGLAGGPSWEQFF	TGTGCCAGCAAAGGACTAGCGGGAGGGCCATCCTGGGAGCAGTTCTTC
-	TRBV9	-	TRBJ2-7	CASRGADSYEQYF	TGTGCCAGCAGGGGGGCTGACTCCTACGAGCAGTACTTC
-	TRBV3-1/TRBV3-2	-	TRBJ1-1	CASSQDFGGGTEAFF	TGTGCCAGCAGCCAAGATTTTGGGGGGGGGACTGAAGCTTTCTTT
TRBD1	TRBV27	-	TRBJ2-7	CAKYRGTYEQYF	TGTGCCAAGTACAGGGGCACCTACGAGCAGTACTTC
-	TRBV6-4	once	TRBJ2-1	CASSNSYNEQFF	TGTGCCAGCAGTAATTCGTACAATGAGCAGTTCTTC
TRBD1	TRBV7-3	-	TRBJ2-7	CARGRQGSSYEQYF	TGTGCCAGGGGGAGACAGGGGAGCTCCTACGAGCAGTACTTC
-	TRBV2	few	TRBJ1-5	CASRSGLGSQPQHF	TGTGCCAGCAGATCAGGATTGGGGAGCCAGCCCCAGCATTTT
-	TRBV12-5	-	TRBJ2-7	CASGLVAANPFYEQYF	TGTGCTAGTGGTTTGGTAGCGGCTAATCCCTTCTACGAGCAGTACTTC
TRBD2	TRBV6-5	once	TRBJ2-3	CECRRTSLTDTQYF	TGCGAATGCCGGCGGACTAGCCTCACAGATACGCAGTATTTT
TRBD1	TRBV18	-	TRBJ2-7	CASSPQPGQGKEQYF	TGTGCCAGCTCTCCGCAACCGGGACAGGGGAAGGAGCAGTACTTC
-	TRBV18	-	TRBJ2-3	CASSPGQISTDTQYF	TGTGCCAGCTCACCAGGACAGATTAGCACAGATACGCAGTATTTT
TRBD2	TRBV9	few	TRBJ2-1	CASSVSRTSGRTEQFF	TGTGCCAGCAGCGTAAGTAGAACTAGCGGGAGAACCGAGCAGTTCTTC
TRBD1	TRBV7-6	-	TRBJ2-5	CASSGPGTGPQETQYF	TGTGCCAGCAGCGGACCCGGGACAGGGCCCCAAGAGACCCAGTACTTC
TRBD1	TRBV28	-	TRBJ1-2	CASSPQGPANYGYTF	TGTGCCAGCAGTCCACAGGGGCCAGCTAACTATGGCTACACCTTC
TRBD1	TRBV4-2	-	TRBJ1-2	CASSQEATGVYYGYTF	TGTGCCAGCAGCCAAGAAGCAACAGGGGTATACTATGGCTACACCTTC
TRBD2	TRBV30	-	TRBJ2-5	CAWNWGGRQETQYF	TGTGCCTGGAATTGGGGCGGGAGGCAAGAGACCCAGTACTTC
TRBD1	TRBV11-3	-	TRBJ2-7	CASSQGVLAVEQYF	TGTGCCAGCAGCCAGGGGGTCCTAGCCGTAGAGCAGTACTTC